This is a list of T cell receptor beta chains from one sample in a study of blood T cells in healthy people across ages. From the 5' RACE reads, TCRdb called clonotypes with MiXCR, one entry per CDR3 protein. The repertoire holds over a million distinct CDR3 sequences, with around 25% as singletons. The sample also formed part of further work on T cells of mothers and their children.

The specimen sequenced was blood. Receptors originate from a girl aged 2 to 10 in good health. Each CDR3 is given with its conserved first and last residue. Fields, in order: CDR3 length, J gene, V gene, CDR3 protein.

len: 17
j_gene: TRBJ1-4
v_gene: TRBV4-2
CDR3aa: CASSQGVRRGYNEKLFF

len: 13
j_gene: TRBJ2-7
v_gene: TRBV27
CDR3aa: CAGSQTYTYEQYF

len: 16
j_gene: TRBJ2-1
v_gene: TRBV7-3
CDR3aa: CASNQDSGTSGNEQFF

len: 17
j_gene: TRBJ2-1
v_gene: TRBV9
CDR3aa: CASEKGSGGIIYNEQFF

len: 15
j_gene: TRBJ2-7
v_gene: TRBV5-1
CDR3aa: CASSHPGQGGIEQYF

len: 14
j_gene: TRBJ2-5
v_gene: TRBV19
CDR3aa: CASSIQPGQETQYF

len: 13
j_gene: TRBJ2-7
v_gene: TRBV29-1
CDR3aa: CSVRMGQSYEQYF

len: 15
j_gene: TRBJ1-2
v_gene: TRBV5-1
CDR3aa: CASSLELGANYGYTF

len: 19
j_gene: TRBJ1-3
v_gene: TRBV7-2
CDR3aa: CATGILGRDTLFSGNTIYF

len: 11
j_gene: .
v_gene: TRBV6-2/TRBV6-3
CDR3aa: CASSYVSGQFF

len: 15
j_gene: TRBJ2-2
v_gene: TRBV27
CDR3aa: CASSSWTSGDGELFF

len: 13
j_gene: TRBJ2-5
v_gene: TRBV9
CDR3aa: CASSVDGANELFF

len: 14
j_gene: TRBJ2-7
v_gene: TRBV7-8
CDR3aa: CASSLRLPIDEQYF

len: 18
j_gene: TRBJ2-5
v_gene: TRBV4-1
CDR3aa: CASSQDLTVRFSQETQYF

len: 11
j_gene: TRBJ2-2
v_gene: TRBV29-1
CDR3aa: CSVVWTGELLF

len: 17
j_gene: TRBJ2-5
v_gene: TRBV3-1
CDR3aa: CASSQGGTGGYQETQYF

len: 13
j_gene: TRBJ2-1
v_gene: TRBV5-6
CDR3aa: CASSPGTSSEQLF

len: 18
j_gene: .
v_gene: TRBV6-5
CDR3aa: CASSYSSLAGATSYEQYF

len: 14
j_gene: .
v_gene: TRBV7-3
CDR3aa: CASRGSGSSSEQFF

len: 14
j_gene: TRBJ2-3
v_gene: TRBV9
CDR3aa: CASSFTRGSDTQYF

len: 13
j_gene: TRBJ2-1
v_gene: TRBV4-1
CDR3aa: CASGQRPNNEQFF

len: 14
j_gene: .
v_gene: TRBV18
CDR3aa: CASSPPLGEVTQYF

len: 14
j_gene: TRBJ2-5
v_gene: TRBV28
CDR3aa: CASPPYAGRETQYF

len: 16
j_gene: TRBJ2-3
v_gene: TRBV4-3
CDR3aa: CASSQDGASGGDTQYF

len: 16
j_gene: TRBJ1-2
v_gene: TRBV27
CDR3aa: CASRGDGTLESYGYTF

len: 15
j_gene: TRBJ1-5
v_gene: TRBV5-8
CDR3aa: CASSYGTGGNQPQHF

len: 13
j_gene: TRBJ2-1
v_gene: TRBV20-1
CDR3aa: CSVALSSYNEQFF

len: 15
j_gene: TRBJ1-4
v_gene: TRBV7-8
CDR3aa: CASSPPRGWDEKLFF

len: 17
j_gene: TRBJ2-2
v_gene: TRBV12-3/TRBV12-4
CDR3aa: CASSSLITTIGTGELFF

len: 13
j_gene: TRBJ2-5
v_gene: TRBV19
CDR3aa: CASSGTAKETQYF

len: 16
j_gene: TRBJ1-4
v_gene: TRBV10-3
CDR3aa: CAISSPGGTGNEKLFF

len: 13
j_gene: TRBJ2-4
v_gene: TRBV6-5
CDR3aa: CASSYRAKNIQYF

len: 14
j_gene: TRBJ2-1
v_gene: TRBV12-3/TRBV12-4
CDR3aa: CASSFRAGPDEQFF

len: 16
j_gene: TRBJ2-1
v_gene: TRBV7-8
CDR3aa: CASSLAGGVGVNEQFF

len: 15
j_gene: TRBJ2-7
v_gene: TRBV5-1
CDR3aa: CASSPDGSSSYEQYF

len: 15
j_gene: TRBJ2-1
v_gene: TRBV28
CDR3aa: CASSEGGDSYNEQFF

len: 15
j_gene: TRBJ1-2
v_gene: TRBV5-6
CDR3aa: CASRQGRLRGYGYTF

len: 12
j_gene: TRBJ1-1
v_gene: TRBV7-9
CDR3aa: CASRDRNDEAFF

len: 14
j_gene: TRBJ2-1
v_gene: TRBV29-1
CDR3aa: CSVEGADTYNEQFF

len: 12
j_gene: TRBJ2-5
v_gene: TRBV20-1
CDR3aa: CSAMGGQETQYF

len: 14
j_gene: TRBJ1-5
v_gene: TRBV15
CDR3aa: CATSQGGSNQPQHF

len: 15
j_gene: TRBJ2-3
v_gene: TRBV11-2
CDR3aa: CASSLEGTVTDTQYF

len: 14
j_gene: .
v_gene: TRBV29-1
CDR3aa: CSVDLGQPSYEQYF

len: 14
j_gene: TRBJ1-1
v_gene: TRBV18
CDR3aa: CASSPDRSDTEAFF

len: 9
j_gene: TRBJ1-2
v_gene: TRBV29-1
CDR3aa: CSDIYGYTF

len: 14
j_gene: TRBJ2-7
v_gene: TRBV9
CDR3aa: CASSVAGSNYEQYF

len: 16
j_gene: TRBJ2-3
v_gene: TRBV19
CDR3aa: CATQLSQLSSGDTQYF

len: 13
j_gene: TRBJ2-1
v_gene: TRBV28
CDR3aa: CASSSWSPNEQFF

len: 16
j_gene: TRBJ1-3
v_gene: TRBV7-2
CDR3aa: CASSPRPPGGENTIYF

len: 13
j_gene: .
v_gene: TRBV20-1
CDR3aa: CSADVGGENEQFF

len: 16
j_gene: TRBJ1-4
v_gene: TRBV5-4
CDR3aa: CASSLTVAGVREKLFF

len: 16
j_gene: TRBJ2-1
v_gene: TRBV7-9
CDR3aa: CASSRRDGRSYNEQFF

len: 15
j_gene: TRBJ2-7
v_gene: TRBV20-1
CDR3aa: CSAQRRGFDSYEQYF

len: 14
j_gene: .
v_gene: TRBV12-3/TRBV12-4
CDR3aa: CASSPRAYFDEQFF

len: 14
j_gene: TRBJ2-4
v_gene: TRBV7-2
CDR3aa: CASSVQGVKNIQYF